Listed here are 21 T cell receptor beta chains from one sample, sequenced in a study of T cell responses to AZD1222 COVID-19 vaccine. Profiled with immunoSEQ multiplex PCR; TCRdb holds only in-frame clones, not every one. The sample lists over 70,000 clones, approximately 89% occurring once. The sample in question was peripheral blood, obtained 28 days after the second AZD1222 dose. The origin of the receptors is an adult who received the AZD1222 COVID-19 vaccine.

This clone has just one count. This rearrangement joins TRBV5-4 to TRBJ1-1; no definite D call. V was cut by 6 bases and J by 0 bases, with 18 bases left in between. The CDR3 is made up of 16 amino acids. CDR1 and CDR2 (germline): SGHNT, YYREEE (reference sequence). The CDR3 region has the DNA TGTGCCAGCACCCACCGGGCTCGGACGGTGAACACTGAAGCTTTCTTT. As protein: CASTHRARTVNTEAFF. Variable domain in full (rest from reference TRBV5-4 and TRBJ1-1): ETGVTQSPTHLIKTRGQQVTLRCSSQSGHNTVSWYQQALGQGPQFIFQYYREEENGRGNFPPRFSGLQFPNYSSELNVNALELDDSALYLCASTHRARTVNTEAFFGQGTRLTVV.

The CDR3 protein is CASSQVLGSTFATDTQYF. The CDR3 coding sequence is TGCGCCAGCAGCCAAGTACTTGGGTCCACCTTTGCCACAGATACGCAGTATTTT. This chain connects TRBV4-3 to TRBJ2-3; D unresolved. This CDR3 is built from 18 residues. Trimming removed 1 base at V and 2 bases at J, with 19 bases between. Looked up from germline, CDR1 is LGHNA and CDR2 is YSLEER.

Comments on this clone: Other nucleotide sequences in the sample specify the same CDR3. The chain carries TRBV6-5 and TRBJ2-7; D might be TRBD2 (5 bases). CDR3 length: 13 amino acids. V was clipped by 2 bases and J by 4 bases, with 9 bases between them. Germline V lookup: CDR1 MNHEY, CDR2 SVGAGI. CDR3 bases: TGTGCCAGCAGTTACGGCAGGACTTACGAGCAGTACTTC. It is translated as CASSYGRTYEQYF.

This clone was seen just once. The chain is built from TRBV9 and TRBJ2-2, with D tentatively TRBD1 (5 bases). V lost 4 bases and J 4 bases, leaving 8 bases between the germline ends. The CDR3 loop spans 13 amino acids. CDR1 and CDR2 from the germline V gene are SGDLS and YYNGEE. The DNA of the CDR3 is TGTGCCAGCAGCTTCCAGGGCACCGGGGAGCTGTTTTTT. It is translated as CASSFQGTGELFF.

Here the CDR3 DNA reads TGTGCCAGCAGTTTATTATTGCCCCAAGATACGCAGTATTTT. The encoded protein is CASSLLLPQDTQYF. This chain links TRBV27 with TRBJ2-3; no firm D call. V was cut by 1 base and J by 5 bases, with 10 bases left in between. This CDR3 is built from 14 residues. Germline V gene sequence: CDR1 MNHEY, CDR2 SMNVEV (reference sequence).

The rearrangement links TRBV4-1 to TRBJ2-7; D is ambiguous. V shed 1 base and J shed 3 bases, with 13 bases lying between them. CDR3 length: 15 amino acids. CDR1 MGHRA and CDR2 YSYEKL come from the germline V gene. The CDR3 DNA follows: TGCGCCAGCAGCCAAGTTCCAGGCCGGAACTACGAGCAGTACTTC. Its protein product is CASSQVPGRNYEQYF.

V is TRBV11-2 and J is TRBJ2-7, with D uncertain. Trimming stripped 1 base from V and 2 bases from J, with 6 bases between. CDR1 is SGHAT and CDR2 is FQNNGV in the germline V gene. CDR3 length: 13 amino acids. The chain's CDR3 is CASSLVAPYEQYV. CDR3 sequence (DNA): TGTGCCAGCAGCTTAGTGGCGCCCTACGAGCAGTACGTC.

This chain connects TRBV7-9 to TRBJ1-2; D is possibly TRBD1 (5 bases). V lost 1 base to trimming and J lost 8 bases, with 11 bases between them. This CDR3 is 13 amino acids long. Germline V lookup: CDR1 SEHNR, CDR2 FQNEAQ (reference sequence). CDR3 nucleotide sequence: TGTGCCAGCAGCTTAGTAGGCAGGGAAGGCTACACCTTC. This codes for CASSLVGREGYTF.

This clone was counted only a few times. The chain employs TRBV5-1 and TRBJ1-1; 8 nucleotides match TRBD1. J was trimmed by 4 bases and V by 3 bases; bases with no gene match: 5. The CDR3 length is 14 residues. CDR1 and CDR2 from the germline V gene are SGHRS and YFSETQ. CDR3 nucleotides: TGCGCCAGCAGCTCGGACAGGGAGGTCACTGAAGCTTTCTTT. This gives the protein CASSSDREVTEAFF.

The CDR3 spells CASSLDRAQGTEAFF. Here the CDR3 DNA reads TGCGCCAGCAGCTTGGACAGGGCTCAGGGGACTGAAGCTTTCTTT. The chain carries TRBV5-1 and TRBJ1-1; D is possibly TRBD1 (6 bases). The CDR3 is made up of 15 amino acids. Germline V gene data show CDR1 as SGHRS and CDR2 as YFSETQ. V lost 0 bases and J 5 bases, leaving 14 bases between the germline ends.

Concerning this clone itself: The identical CDR3 is also encoded by other nucleotide sequences in the sample. The chain uses TRBV9 and TRBJ2-3; no clear D gene. The germline V gene encodes CDR1 SGDLS and CDR2 YYNGEE. The CDR3 extends over 11 amino acids. The V and J ends lost 0 bases and 6 bases respectively, with 2 bases between them. The CDR3: CASSVADTQYF. The DNA for the CDR3 is TGTGCCAGCAGCGTAGCTGATACGCAGTATTTT.

The rearrangement uses TRBV7-9 and TRBJ1-5; D remains ambiguous. The germline V and J ends were trimmed by 5 bases and 7 bases, with 9 bases remaining between them. Per the germline V gene, CDR1 is SEHNR and CDR2 is FQNEAQ (reference sequence). This CDR3 contains 12 residues. CDR3 coding DNA: TGTGCCAGCAGCCAGTACCAACAGCCCCAGCATTTT. The encoded protein is CASSQYQQPQHF.

The chain is built from TRBV7-9 and TRBJ1-4, with D possibly TRBD1 on 5 matching bases. Germline V gives CDR1 SEHNR, CDR2 FQNEAQ (reference sequence). The CDR3 is 13 amino acids. V was cut by 5 bases and J by 7 bases, with 11 bases left in between. The CDR3 DNA sequence: TGTGCCAGCAGCAGGGATACAGGTGAAAAACTGTTTTTT. Protein sequence: CASSRDTGEKLFF.

The chain links TRBV9 to TRBJ2-5, with D possibly matching TRBD1 (5 bases). Germline-derived CDR1 and CDR2 are SGDLS and YYNGEE. The CDR3 extends over 15 amino acids. The V end lost 4 bases, the J end lost 1 base, and 14 bases lay between the germline ends. The CDR3 reads CASSPRGAVQETQYF. The CDR3 DNA follows: TGTGCCAGCAGCCCTAGGGGTGCTGTCCAAGAGACCCAGTACTTC.

The chain is built from TRBV9 and TRBJ2-3, with D possibly matching TRBD1 (5 bases). The V end was cut by 2 bases, the J end by 1 base, with 14 bases between. Germline V CDR1 and CDR2: SGDLS, YYNGEE. This CDR3 spans 16 amino acids. The DNA for the CDR3 is TGTGCCAGCAGCGTCGAAGACAGCCTACGCACAGATACGCAGTATTTT. Translating gives CASSVEDSLRTDTQYF.

V gene TRBV19 combines with J gene TRBJ1-2, with D maybe TRBD1 (5 bases). Germline-derived CDR1 and CDR2 are LNHDA and SQIVND (reference sequence). V shed 9 bases and J shed 6 bases, with 17 bases lying between them. The CDR3 has 13 amino acids. The CDR3 DNA is TGTGCCAGCGCCCCCGGGGAAGGGGATGGCTACACCTTC. Protein sequence: CASAPGEGDGYTF.

The CDR3 nucleotides read TGTGCCAGCAGCCAACCGACTAGGGGGCCGGAATCGTTTGTCGGGGAGCTGTTTTTT. Translating it yields CASSQPTRGPESFVGELFF. The chain uses TRBV4-2 and TRBJ2-2; D possibly corresponds to TRBD1 (7 bases). The ends were cut back, 2 bases at V and 7 bases at J, with 26 bases in the middle. The CDR3 is 19 residues long. Looked up from germline, CDR1 is LGHNA and CDR2 is YNFKEQ.

The chain couples TRBV10-3 to TRBJ1-3; 10 bases fit TRBD1. The CDR3 is 16 residues long. V lost 4 bases, J lost 0 bases, and 3 bases stayed unmatched. In germline, CDR1 is ENHRY, CDR2 SYGVKD. CDR3 in amino acids: CAISAWTGGSGNTIYF. CDR3 in DNA: TGTGCCATCAGTGCTTGGACAGGGGGCTCTGGAAACACCATATATTTT.

The J gene is TRBJ1-5, the V gene TRBV27; no firm D call. This CDR3 comprises 15 residues. The ends were cut back, 3 bases at V and 0 bases at J, with 9 bases in the middle. The V gene's germline CDR1 is MNHEY and CDR2 SMNVEV (reference sequence). The CDR3 nucleotides read TGTGCCAGCAGTTTTGGGCAGCATAGCAATCAGCCCCAGCATTTT. It encodes CASSFGQHSNQPQHF.

This clone was detected only once. This chain links TRBV5-4 with TRBJ2-7; D gene uncertain. This CDR3 is built from 12 residues. The ends were cut back, 0 bases at V and 5 bases at J, with 6 bases in the middle. Germline CDR1 is SGHNT and CDR2 is YYREEE (reference sequence). The CDR3 coding sequence is TGTGCCAGCAGCTTGGACCTCCACGAGCAGTACGTC. Amino acids: CASSLDLHEQYV.

CDR3 sequence: CASSLGQGYRARQFF. CDR3 sequence (DNA): TGTGCCAGCAGTTTAGGACAGGGATACCGAGCACGCCAGTTCTTC. The chain joins TRBV27 to TRBJ2-1; 8 bases match TRBD1. This CDR3 contains 15 residues. Trimming removed 2 bases from V and 13 bases from J; junction bases left unmatched: 13. Germline values: CDR1 MNHEY, CDR2 SMNVEV (reference sequence).